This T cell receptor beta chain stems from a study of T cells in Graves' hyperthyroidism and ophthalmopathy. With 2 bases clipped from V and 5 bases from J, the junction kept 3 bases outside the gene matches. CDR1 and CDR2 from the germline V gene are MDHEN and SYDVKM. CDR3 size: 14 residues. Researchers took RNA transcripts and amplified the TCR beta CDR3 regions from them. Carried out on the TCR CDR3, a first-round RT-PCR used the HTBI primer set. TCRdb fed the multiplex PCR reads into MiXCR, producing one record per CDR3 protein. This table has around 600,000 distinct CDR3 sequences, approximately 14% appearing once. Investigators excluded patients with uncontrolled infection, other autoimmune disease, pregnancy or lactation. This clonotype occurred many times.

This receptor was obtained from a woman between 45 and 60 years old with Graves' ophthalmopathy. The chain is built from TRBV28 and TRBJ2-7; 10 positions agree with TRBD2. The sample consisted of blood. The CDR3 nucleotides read TGTGCCAGCAGTTTACTAGCGGGAGTTGACGAGCAGTACTTC. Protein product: CASSLLAGVDEQYF.